This T cell receptor (beta chain) was documented in a study of sequential checkpoint blockade in melanoma. Study as a whole: Around 90 pretreatment tumor DNA samples were TCRβ immunosequenced. Under 25 patients had matched tumor biopsies before treatment and at week 13 after nivolumab or ipilimumab alone.

The data were produced by immunoSEQ multiplex PCR, yet TCRdb's version contains in-frame clones alone and is incomplete. The sample holds about 3,500 clones, 15% to 20% seen once. The treatment denotes: randomized to nivolumab then ipilimumab (arm A) or the reverse (arm B). There are 16 residues in the CDR3. After removal of 8 bases from V and 3 bases from J, the junction contained 12 bases not matched to a gene. The sequence was collected from a human donor with melanoma. J is TRBJ2-7 and V is TRBV23-1; 11 bases match TRBD1. TRBV23-1 is recorded as an ORF, its role being uncertain. The source was tumor tissue (inferred from file names), collected from a patient given nivolumab and ipilimumab in sequence. DNA of the CDR3: TGCGCCAGCCCGGAAGGGGACAGGGGGACGAACTACGAGCAGTACTTC. Its protein product is CASPEGDRGTNYEQYF.